The 31 T cell receptor beta chains below all came from one sample that was sequenced in a study of T-cell reconstitution after alpha-beta-depleted transplantation in children. Construction of the TCRbeta library involved unique molecular identifiers. Using its own MiXCR run on the PCR reads, TCRdb lists one record per CDR3 protein. The data contain some 130,000 distinct CDR3 sequences, more than 9.5% of them singletons. The sequenced sample was PBMCs, mostly from graft donor cells, obtained 180 days after TCRalphabeta/CD19-depleted stem cell transplant. Receptors originate from a girl younger than two who had a stem cell transplant for combined immunodeficiency, so the T cells may come from the graft donor.

At least ten counts were recorded for this clonotype. The CDR3 sequence: CASTRTPSSEQYF. Here the CDR3 DNA reads TGTGCCAGCACCCGGACTCCTTCCAGCGAGCAGTACTTC. The chain carries TRBV28 and TRBJ2-7; perhaps TRBD2 as D (5 bases). V lost 7 bases and J lost 6, with 16 bases in between. The germline V gene has CDR1 MDHEN and CDR2 SYDVKM. This CDR3 has 13 amino acids.

The rearrangement links TRBV5-1 to TRBJ2-3; TRBD1 is a possible D gene (6 bases). The CDR3 extends over 16 amino acids. Per germline, CDR1 SGHRS and CDR2 YFSETQ. Trimming took 1 base from V and 0 from J, leaving 12 bases between them. CDR3 amino acids: CASSLLQGTSTDTQYF. In nucleotides, the CDR3 is TGCGCCAGCAGCTTGCTACAGGGTACTAGCACAGATACGCAGTATTTT.

This clonotype was seen a handful of times. The junction shows a germline mismatch at one end, possibly a read error. The chain employs TRBV29-1 and TRBJ2-4; D gene ambiguous. Germline-derived CDR1 and CDR2 are SQVTM and ANQGSEA. This CDR3 contains 12 residues. The CDR3 spells CSVWYIKDIQYF. The CDR3 DNA reads TGCAGCGTGTGGTATATCAAAGACATTCAGTACTTC.

This clonotype was observed at least ten times. The chain is built from TRBV11-2 and TRBJ2-5; either TRBD1 or TRBD2 may fit D (5 bases each). The V end lost 6 bases, the J end lost 5 bases, and 7 bases lay between the germline ends. The germline V gene encodes CDR1 SGHAT and CDR2 FQNNGV. This CDR3 has 11 residues. The CDR3 loop is CASRWGETQYF. The CDR3 DNA reads as TGTGCCAGCAGGTGGGGGGAGACCCAGTACTTC. The entire variable domain, with the rest obtained from reference TRBV11-2 and TRBJ2-5, is as follows: EAGVAQSPRYKIIEKRQSVAFWCNPISGHATLYWYQQILGQGPKLLIQFQNNGVVDDSQLPKDRFSAERLKGVDSTLKIQPAKLEDSAVYLCASRWGETQYFGPGTRLLVL.

The CDR3 loop is CASSFRSEGNSPLHF. CDR3 bases: TGTGCCAGCAGTTTCCGGAGTGAGGGGAATTCACCCCTCCACTTT. The chain carries TRBV12-3 or TRBV12-4 and TRBJ1-6, with a tentative D call TRBD1 (5 bases). CDR3 length equals 15 residues. Trimming removed 3 bases at V and 7 bases at J, with 13 bases between.

The chain combines TRBV20-1 with TRBJ2-7, with TRBD2 identical over 10 bases. V gave up 4 bases and J gave up 2 bases; unmatched junction bases: 11. Germline V gene lookup returns CDR1 DFQATT and CDR2 SNEGSKA (reference sequence). CDR3 length equals 16 residues. The CDR3 is CSAIRHSGRIPYEQYF. CDR3 sequence (DNA): TGCAGTGCTATCCGCCATAGCGGGAGGATCCCCTACGAGCAGTACTTC.

This clonotype was detected only a few times. The V and J genes are TRBV12-3 or TRBV12-4 and TRBJ1-4; D remains unclear. The CDR3 consists of 17 residues. The V gene lost 1 base and the J gene lost 0 bases, with 12 bases spanning the gap. The CDR3 region has the DNA TGTGCCAGCAGTTTAGGGCCGCGGTTTGCAACTAATGAAAAACTGTTTTTT. Translation gives CASSLGPRFATNEKLFF.

This clonotype has a count of ten or more. The CDR3 loop reads CSAPVGAGSPDTQYF. CDR3 nucleotide sequence: TGCAGTGCGCCCGTAGGGGCGGGGTCTCCAGATACGCAGTATTTT. This sequence joins TRBV20-1 and TRBJ2-3, with a possible D match to TRBD2 (6 bases). This CDR3 has 15 residues. Deletions cut 6 bases from V and 4 bases from J, with 20 bases between. Germline lookup yields CDR1 DFQATT and CDR2 SNEGSKA (reference sequence).

The V gene is TRBV20-1, the J gene TRBJ1-6, with a tentative D call TRBD1 (5 bases). The germline V gene has CDR1 DFQATT and CDR2 SNEGSKA (reference sequence). The CDR3 sequence is 13 residues long. The V and J ends lost 3 bases and 5 bases respectively, with 8 bases between them. The DNA of the CDR3 is TGCAGTGCTAGGACAGCGGATAATTCACCCCTCCACTTT. This codes for CSARTADNSPLHF.

Only one count was recorded for this clonotype. The rearrangement joins TRBV20-1 to TRBJ2-2; 8 bases are a match to TRBD2. Germline values: CDR1 DFQATT, CDR2 SNEGSKA (reference sequence). The CDR3 totals 16 residues. With V trimmed by 0 bases and J by 4 bases, 7 bases remained unmatched. The CDR3 DNA is TGCAGTGCTAGAGATAAGTCGCGGGAGGTCACCGGGGAGCTGTTTTTT. Amino acid sequence: CSARDKSREVTGELFF.

A few counts support this clonotype. This chain's CDR3 is CASRQGGPNQPQHF. The CDR3, as DNA: TGTGCCAGCAGACAGGGAGGACCGAATCAGCCCCAGCATTTT. This chain links TRBV12-3 or TRBV12-4 with TRBJ1-5, with a possible D match to TRBD1 (6 bases). The CDR3 extends over 14 amino acids. Trimming pared 6 bases from V and 4 bases from J, leaving 13 bases between.

J is TRBJ2-1 and V is TRBV20-1; TRBD2 matches at 12 bases. The V gene end was trimmed by 0 bases and the J gene end by 3 bases; junction bases not matched to a gene: 6. CDR3 length equals 17 residues. Looked up from germline, CDR1 is DFQATT and CDR2 is SNEGSKA (reference sequence). CDR3 region: CSARDWTSGTGYNEQFF. CDR3 nucleotide sequence: TGCAGTGCTAGAGATTGGACTAGCGGGACGGGCTACAATGAGCAGTTCTTC.

The chain is built from TRBV7-6 and TRBJ2-3; 10 bases map to TRBD2. V was pared by 5 bases and J by 3 bases, with 8 bases of the junction left unmatched. Germline CDR1 reads SGHVS; CDR2 reads FNYEAQ. The CDR3 consists of 16 residues. The CDR3 reads CASSANIAGGTDTQYF. As DNA, the CDR3 is TGTGCCAGCAGCGCCAACATAGCGGGGGGAACAGATACGCAGTATTTT.

This clonotype was recorded a few times. The CDR3 protein is CASRARGLGSPLHF. The CDR3 DNA is TGTGCCAGCAGGGCTAGGGGTCTCGGTTCACCCCTCCACTTT. The V call is TRBV11-3, the J call TRBJ1-6; TRBD1 might be the D (5 bases). CDR1 SGHNT and CDR2 YENEEA come from the germline V gene. This CDR3 contains 14 residues. With 6 bases removed from V and 9 bases from J, the gap between germline ends came to 15 bases.

There are many counts of this clonotype. The chain combines TRBV5-1 with TRBJ2-2, with 7 positions matching TRBD1. The germline V gene encodes CDR1 SGHRS and CDR2 YFSETQ. The CDR3 runs 15 residues. V was pared by 1 base and J by 3 bases, with 3 bases of the junction left unmatched. The CDR3, as DNA: TGCGCCAGCAGCTTGAGGGGGCAGGACACCGGGGAGCTGTTTTTT. As protein: CASSLRGQDTGELFF.

V is TRBV19 and J is TRBJ2-3, with D hard to call. The CDR3 is made up of 14 amino acids. Germline lookup yields CDR1 LNHDA and CDR2 SQIVND (reference sequence). Trimming shortened V by 3 bases and J by 0 bases, and 7 bases separated the two germline ends. DNA of the CDR3: TGTGCCAGTAGTATTCAAGCTAGCACAGATACGCAGTATTTT. The encoded protein is CASSIQASTDTQYF.

This clonotype was observed a handful of times. This sequence joins TRBV7-9 and TRBJ2-3; 9 bases line up with TRBD1. Trimming cost V 4 bases and J 3 bases; bases outside gene matches: 5. CDR3 size: 15 residues. Per germline, CDR1 SEHNR and CDR2 FQNEAQ (reference sequence). The CDR3 protein is CASSYRDRETDTQYF. The DNA of the CDR3 is TGTGCCAGCAGCTACCGGGACAGGGAGACAGATACGCAGTATTTT.

This rearrangement joins TRBV18 to TRBJ2-5, with D uncertain. The germline V gene has CDR1 KGHSH and CDR2 LQKENI. This CDR3 is 14 amino acids long. The germline V and J ends were trimmed by 3 bases and 1 base, with 9 bases remaining between them. The CDR3 DNA follows: TGTGCCAGCTCACCTCGGCAGGCCCAAGAGACCCAGTACTTC. Protein product: CASSPRQAQETQYF. The full variable domain, rest sourced from reference TRBV18 and TRBJ2-5, is NAGVMQNPRHLVRRRGQEARLRCSPMKGHSHVYWYRQLPEEGLKFMVYLQKENIIDESGMPKERFSAEFPKEGPSILRIQQVVRGDSAAYFCASSPRQAQETQYFGPGTRLLVL.

This clonotype has more than one count but fewer than ten. This sequence joins TRBV12-3 or TRBV12-4 and TRBJ1-2; D possibly corresponds to TRBD1 (5 bases). The CDR3 totals 14 residues. V was pared by 3 bases and J by 4 bases, with 12 bases between. The CDR3 protein is CASSFGHIIYGYTF. CDR3 bases: TGTGCCAGCAGTTTCGGACATATTATCTATGGCTACACCTTC.

This chain uses TRBV29-1 with TRBJ2-3; 8 nucleotides line up with TRBD1. The CDR3 loop spans 13 amino acids. Germline-derived CDR1 and CDR2 are SQVTM and ANQGSEA. Losses at the gene ends were 4 bases for V and 3 bases for J; bases not matched to a gene: 3. In DNA, the CDR3 is TGCAGCGTTGGACAGGGGCCGACAGATACGCAGTATTTT. Translating it yields CSVGQGPTDTQYF.

The chain couples TRBV11-3 to TRBJ2-7, with D maybe TRBD2 (5 bases). V was trimmed by 0 bases and J by 0 bases, leaving 9 bases between them. CDR1 is SGHNT and CDR2 is YENEEA in the germline V gene. The CDR3 consists of 15 residues. CDR3 sequence (DNA): TGTGCCAGCAGCTTAGAAGCGGTGAGCTCCTACGAGCAGTACTTC. This sequence encodes CASSLEAVSSYEQYF.

The J gene is TRBJ2-7, the V gene TRBV10-3, with D maybe TRBD1 (6 bases). Germline-derived CDR1 and CDR2 are ENHRY and SYGVKD. The CDR3 length is 14 residues. Trimming cost V 6 bases and J 2 bases, with 14 bases left between them. The CDR3 DNA reads TGTGCCATCAGAGGACAGCCGACCCCCTACGAGCAGTACTTC. Its protein product is CAIRGQPTPYEQYF.

CDR3: CASSKTLMEVPSRNTGELFF. CDR3 DNA: TGTGCCAGCAGCAAAACGCTGATGGAGGTACCAAGTCGTAACACCGGGGAGCTGTTTTTT. J is TRBJ2-2 and V is TRBV21-1; TRBD2, as called in the table, went unchecked against the DNA. TRBV21-1 counts as a pseudogene. This CDR3 has 20 amino acids.

V and J are TRBV20-1 and TRBJ2-7; the match to TRBD2 covers 13 bases. This CDR3 is built from 16 residues. CDR1 is DFQATT, CDR2 SNEGSKA, per germline (reference sequence). V lost 2 bases to trimming and J lost 4 bases; unmatched junction nucleotides: 8. CDR3 residues: CSARSLTSGGFYEQYF. DNA for the CDR3: TGCAGTGCTAGATCGCTGACTAGCGGGGGGTTTTACGAGCAGTACTTC.

The chain employs TRBV5-1 and TRBJ2-5; D not resolved. The CDR3 covers 13 residues. V was shortened by 2 bases and J by 1 base, with 6 bases between the two germline ends. The germline CDR1 and CDR2 sequences are SGHRS and YFSETQ. The CDR3 spells CASSLDPQETQYF. The CDR3, as DNA: TGCGCCAGCAGCTTAGATCCCCAAGAGACCCAGTACTTC. Variable domain in full (rest from reference TRBV5-1 and TRBJ2-5): KAGVTQTPRYLIKTRGQQVTLSCSPISGHRSVSWYQQTPGQGLQFLFEYFSETQRNKGNFPGRFSGRQFSNSRSEMNVSTLELGDSALYLCASSLDPQETQYFGPGTRLLVL.

Many counts were recorded for this clonotype. This rearrangement joins TRBV5-1 to TRBJ1-1; D is unclear. Germline loops: CDR1 SGHRS, CDR2 YFSETQ. The V and J ends lost 3 bases and 5 bases respectively, with 14 bases between them. This CDR3 has 14 residues. The CDR3 sequence is CASSSQSPGTEAFF. CDR3 nucleotide sequence: TGCGCCAGCAGCTCTCAGAGTCCGGGGACTGAAGCTTTCTTT.

J is TRBJ2-4 and V is TRBV20-1; 9 bases line up with TRBD1. The CDR3 extends over 14 amino acids. Losses at the gene ends were 7 bases for V and 1 base for J; bases not matched to a gene: 5. CDR1 DFQATT and CDR2 SNEGSKA come from the germline V gene (reference sequence). CDR3 in amino acids: CSVLQGAAKNIQYF. The CDR3, as DNA: TGCAGTGTCCTACAGGGGGCGGCCAAAAACATTCAGTACTTC.

This clonotype was seen more than once but under ten times. This chain connects TRBV6-5 to TRBJ2-7; D is unclear. This CDR3 is 15 amino acids long. Germline V gene data show CDR1 as MNHEY and CDR2 as SVGAGI. Trimming took off 2 bases at V and 12 bases at J, with 23 bases between the two ends. The CDR3 DNA reads TGTGCCAGCAGTTACACCCGCGGCTACCAGAAGATGTGGTACTTC. Its protein is CASSYTRGYQKMWYF.

This clonotype occurred a few times. The chain combines TRBV6-1 with TRBJ2-7; the D call may be TRBD1 or TRBD2 (5 bases each). Between the trimmed V and J ends, which lost 5 bases and 0 bases, there was a span of 20 bases. This CDR3 has 17 residues. From germline, CDR1 is MNHNS and CDR2 SASEGT. CDR3 amino acids: CASSPQSGLLSSYEQYF. CDR3 in DNA: TGTGCCAGCAGTCCCCAATCGGGGCTCCTAAGCTCCTACGAGCAGTACTTC.

In its sample, this clonotype was seen many times. The chain couples TRBV10-3 to TRBJ1-2; D gene ambiguous. Germline CDR1 and CDR2: ENHRY and SYGVKD. The CDR3 runs to 15 residues. The V and J ends lost 1 base and 2 bases respectively, with 11 bases between them. The CDR3 bases are TGTGCCATCAGTGAGTACCAGCCCTTGAACTATGGCTACACCTTC. This gives the protein CAISEYQPLNYGYTF.

The chain couples TRBV29-1 to TRBJ2-1; 9 bases map to TRBD2. Trimming at V came to 7 bases and at J to 4 bases, leaving 8 bases not matched to a gene. This CDR3 has 14 amino acids. In germline, CDR1 is SQVTM, CDR2 ANQGSEA. CDR3 in DNA: TGCAGCGGGATTAGCGGGAGAGGGTACAATGAGCAGTTCTTC. As protein: CSGISGRGYNEQFF.